This TCR beta chain was recovered during a study of T-cell reconstitution after alpha-beta-depleted transplantation in children. Preparation of the TCRbeta library used unique molecular identifiers. MiXCR was run by TCRdb on the PCR reads, yielding one entry per CDR3 protein. The sample yields some 200,000 distinct CDR3 sequences, around 9.7% seen once. V gave up 0 bases and J gave up 5 bases, with 14 bases separating them. The length of the CDR3 is 16 residues. Germline V gene lookup returns CDR1 SGHRS and CDR2 YFSETQ. This clonotype was found many times. The chain combines TRBV5-1 with TRBJ2-2; D is perhaps TRBD1 (6 bases). The sequence came from a human donor who donated a stem cell graft to a child with SCID. This material consisted of PBMCs from the stem cell graft donor, taken from the stem cell graft. CDR3 coding DNA: TGCGCCAGCAGCTTGGGAAGGGGGTCCCCTACCGGGGAGCTGTTTTTT. This translates into CASSLGRGSPTGELFF.